This is a list of T cell receptor beta chains from one sample in a study of OX40 agonist ivuxolimab in advanced cancers. Method: immunoSEQ multiplex PCR; TCRdb's copy keeps in-frame clones and lacks some. Of 70,000 to 95,000 clones in the sample, 65% to 90% were seen once. This specimen was CD4+ or CD8+ T cells sorted from blood, taken in a trial of the OX40 agonist ivuxolimab. These TCRs come from an adult with an advanced solid tumor such as melanoma, head and neck, liver or kidney cancer. Both conserved end residues are part of each CDR3. The order of the fields is V gene, D gene, clone size, J gene, CDR3 protein, CDR3 DNA. D genes are given only for firm matches. The size entry is marked missing in some rows and otherwise reads once, few, many or a size class.

>TRBV18|TRBD1|NA|TRBJ2-7
CASSPGQGRYEQYF
TGTGCCAGCTCACCGGGACAGGGTCGGTACGAGCAGTACTTC
>TRBV18|TRBD2|NA|TRBJ2-5
CASSPPGLVSETQYF
TGTGCCAGCTCACCACCGGGACTAGTCTCAGAGACCCAGTACTTC
>TRBV6-4|NA|NA|TRBJ1-1
CASSVEMNTEAFF
TGTGCCAGCAGTGTAGAAATGAACACTGAAGCTTTCTTT
>TRBV4-3|NA|few|TRBJ1-2
CASSQDIVGYGYTF
TGCGCCAGCAGCCAAGATATAGTAGGCTATGGCTACACCTTC
>TRBV4-2|TRBD1|NA|TRBJ1-4
CASSGAGGADEKLFF
TGTGCCAGCAGCGGGGCAGGGGGCGCGGATGAAAAACTGTTTTTT
>TRBV14|NA|NA|TRBJ2-7
CASSIQTGTSYEQYF
TGTGCCAGCAGCATTCAGACGGGGACCTCCTACGAGCAGTACTTC
>TRBV7-2|TRBD2|once|TRBJ2-2
CASSPRGGANTGELFF
TGTGCCAGCAGTCCCCGGGGGGGCGCGAACACCGGGGAGCTGTTTTTT
>TRBV7-9|NA|NA|TRBJ1-1
CASKRNTEAFF
TGTGCCAGCAAACGGAACACTGAAGCTTTCTTT
>TRBV9|NA|once|TRBJ2-3
CASSVKDTQYF
TGTGCCAGCAGCGTAAAGGATACGCAGTATTTT
>TRBV10-3|TRBD2|NA|TRBJ2-1
CAIKGLAGDEQFF
TGTGCCATCAAAGGACTAGCGGGAGATGAGCAGTTCTTC
>TRBV7-2|NA|NA|TRBJ2-7
CASSLALGHEQYF
TGTGCCAGCAGCTTAGCGCTCGGGCACGAGCAGTACTTC
>TRBV28|NA|NA|TRBJ1-5
CASTPSQGFRQPQHF
TGTGCCAGCACCCCGAGCCAGGGCTTTAGACAGCCCCAGCATTTT
>TRBV19|NA|NA|TRBJ2-1
CASSIRSANEQFF
TGTGCCAGTAGTATTAGGTCGGCAAATGAGCAGTTCTTC
>TRBV29-1|NA|NA|TRBJ1-5
CSVGDMGNNQPQHF
TGCAGCGTTGGTGATATGGGGAACAATCAGCCCCAGCATTTT
>TRBV10-1|NA|NA|TRBJ1-3
CASGDDHPGNTIYF
TGCGCCAGCGGGGATGACCATCCTGGAAACACCATATATTTT
>TRBV7-8|TRBD1|once|TRBJ1-1
CASSLGTGGAGAEAFF
TGTGCCAGCAGCTTAGGAACAGGGGGCGCGGGGGCTGAAGCTTTCTTT
>TRBV4-3|NA|NA|TRBJ1-3
CASSQVLMRGNTIYF
TGCGCCAGCAGCCAAGTGTTGATGCGGGGAAACACCATATATTTT
>TRBV15|NA|NA|TRBJ2-3
CATSEGDWGTDTQYF
TGTGCCACCAGCGAGGGGGACTGGGGCACAGATACGCAGTATTTT
>TRBV25-1|NA|NA|TRBJ2-1
CASSELGTKQFF
TGTGCCAGCAGTGAATTAGGGACAAAGCAGTTCTTC
>TRBV4-3|NA|NA|TRBJ2-2
CASSQEQGRTGELFF
TGCGCCAGCAGCCAAGAACAGGGTCGGACCGGGGAGCTGTTTTTT
>TRBV6-5|NA|NA|TRBJ1-6
CASSDSYNSPLHF
TGTGCCAGCTCGGACAGTTATAATTCACCCCTCCACTTT
>TRBV18|TRBD1|NA|TRBJ1-1
CASSARDRGSPTEAFF
TGTGCCAGCTCAGCCCGGGACAGGGGCTCTCCCACTGAAGCTTTCTTT
>TRBV29-1|TRBD2|NA|TRBJ2-3
CSVVRGSTDTQYF
TGCAGCGTTGTGCGGGGGAGTACAGATACGCAGTATTTT
>TRBV5-1|NA|NA|TRBJ2-3
CASSLQGSLADTQYF
TGCGCCAGCAGCTTGCAGGGATCGTTGGCAGATACGCAGTATTTT
>TRBV7-9|TRBD1|once|TRBJ1-2
CASSTLQGSYGYTF
TGTGCCAGCAGCACCTTACAGGGGAGCTATGGCTACACCTTC
>TRBV18|NA|NA|TRBJ2-5
CASSEGRVQETQYF
TGTGCCAGCTCTGAGGGAAGGGTTCAAGAGACCCAGTACTTC
>TRBV2|NA|NA|TRBJ1-1
CASSEINTEAFF
TGTGCCAGCAGTGAAATAAACACTGAAGCTTTCTTT
>TRBV7-9|NA|NA|TRBJ1-2
CASSLGDLEVDGYTF
TGTGCCAGCAGCTTAGGGGACCTCGAGGTGGATGGCTACACCTTC
>TRBV5-4|NA|NA|TRBJ2-2
CASSRGPLNTGELFF
TGTGCCAGCAGCCGGGGACCCCTCAACACCGGGGAGCTGTTTTTT
>TRBV19|NA|once|TRBJ2-5
CASSIGPGGGRETQYF
TGTGCCAGTAGTATAGGCCCAGGGGGGGGGCGAGAGACCCAGTACTTC